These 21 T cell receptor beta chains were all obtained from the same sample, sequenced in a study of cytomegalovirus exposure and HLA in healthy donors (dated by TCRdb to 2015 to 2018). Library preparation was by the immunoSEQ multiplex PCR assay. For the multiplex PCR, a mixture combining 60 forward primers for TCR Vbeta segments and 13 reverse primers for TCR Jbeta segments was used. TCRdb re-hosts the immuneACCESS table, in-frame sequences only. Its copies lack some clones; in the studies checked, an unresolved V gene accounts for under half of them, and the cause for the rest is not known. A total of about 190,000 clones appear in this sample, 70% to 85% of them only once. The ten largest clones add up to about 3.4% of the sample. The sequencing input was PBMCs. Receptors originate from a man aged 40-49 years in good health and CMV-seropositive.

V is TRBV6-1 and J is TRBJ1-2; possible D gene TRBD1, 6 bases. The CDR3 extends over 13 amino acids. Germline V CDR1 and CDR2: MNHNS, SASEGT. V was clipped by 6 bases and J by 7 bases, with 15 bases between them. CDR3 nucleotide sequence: TGTGCCAGCAGGCCTCCAGGGGCGTTTGGCTACACCTTC. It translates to CASRPPGAFGYTF.

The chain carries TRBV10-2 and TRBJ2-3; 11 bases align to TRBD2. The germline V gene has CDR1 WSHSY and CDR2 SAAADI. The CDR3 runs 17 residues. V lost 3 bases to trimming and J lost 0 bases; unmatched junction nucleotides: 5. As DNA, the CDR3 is TGCGCCAGCAGTGAATCCAGACTAGCGGGGAGCACAGATACGCAGTATTTT. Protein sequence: CASSESRLAGSTDTQYF.

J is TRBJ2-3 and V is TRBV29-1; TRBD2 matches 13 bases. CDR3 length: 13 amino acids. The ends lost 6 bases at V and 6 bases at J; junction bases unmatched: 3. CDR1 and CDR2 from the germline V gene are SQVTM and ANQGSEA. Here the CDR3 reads CSVPTSGRDTQYF. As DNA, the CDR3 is TGCAGCGTGCCGACTAGCGGGAGGGATACGCAGTATTTT.

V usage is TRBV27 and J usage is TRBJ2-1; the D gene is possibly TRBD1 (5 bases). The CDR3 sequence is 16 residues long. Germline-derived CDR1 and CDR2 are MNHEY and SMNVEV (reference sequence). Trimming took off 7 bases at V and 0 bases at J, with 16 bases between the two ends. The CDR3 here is CASIQKGQGSYNEQFF. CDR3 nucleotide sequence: TGTGCCAGCATCCAGAAAGGGCAGGGCTCCTACAATGAGCAGTTCTTC.

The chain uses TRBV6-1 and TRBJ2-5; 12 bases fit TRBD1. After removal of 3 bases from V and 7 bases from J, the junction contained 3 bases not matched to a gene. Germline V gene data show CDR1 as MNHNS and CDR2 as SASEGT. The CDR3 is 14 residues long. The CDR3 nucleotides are TGTGCCAGCAGTGAGGGACAGGGGGCGGGGACCCAGTACTTC. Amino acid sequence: CASSEGQGAGTQYF.

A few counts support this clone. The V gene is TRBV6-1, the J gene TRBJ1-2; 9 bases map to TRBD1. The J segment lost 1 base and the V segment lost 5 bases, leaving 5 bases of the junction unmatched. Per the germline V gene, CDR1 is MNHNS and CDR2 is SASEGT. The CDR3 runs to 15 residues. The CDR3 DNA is TGTGCCAGCAGTAACGGACAGGGGCGTAACTATGGCTACACCTTC. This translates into CASSNGQGRNYGYTF.

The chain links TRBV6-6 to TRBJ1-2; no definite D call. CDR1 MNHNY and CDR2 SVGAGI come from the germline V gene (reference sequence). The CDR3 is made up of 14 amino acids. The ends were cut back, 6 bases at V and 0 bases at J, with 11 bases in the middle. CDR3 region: CASSLLQSNYGYTF. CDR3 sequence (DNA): TGTGCCAGCAGCCTCCTCCAGTCTAACTATGGCTACACCTTC.

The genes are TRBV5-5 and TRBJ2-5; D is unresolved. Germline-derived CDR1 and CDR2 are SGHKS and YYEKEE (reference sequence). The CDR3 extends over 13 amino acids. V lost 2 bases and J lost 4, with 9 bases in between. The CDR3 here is CASSFSVSETQYF. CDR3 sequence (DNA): TGTGCCAGCAGCTTCTCGGTTTCAGAGACCCAGTACTTC.

CDR3 region: CASSLQGRSYEQYF. The DNA for the CDR3 is TGTGCCAGCAGCTTACAGGGGCGGTCCTACGAGCAGTACTTC. The chain combines TRBV11-1 with TRBJ2-7, with a tentative D call TRBD1 (6 bases). From germline, CDR1 is SGHAT and CDR2 FQDESV (reference sequence). Trimming took 2 bases from V and 1 from J, leaving 9 bases between them. The CDR3 runs 14 residues.

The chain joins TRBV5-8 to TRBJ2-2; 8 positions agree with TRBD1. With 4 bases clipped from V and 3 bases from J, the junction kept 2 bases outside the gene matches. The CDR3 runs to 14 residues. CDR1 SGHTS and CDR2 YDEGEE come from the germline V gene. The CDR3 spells CASSTRGHTGELFF. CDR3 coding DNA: TGTGCCAGCAGCACCAGGGGGCACACCGGGGAGCTGTTTTTT.

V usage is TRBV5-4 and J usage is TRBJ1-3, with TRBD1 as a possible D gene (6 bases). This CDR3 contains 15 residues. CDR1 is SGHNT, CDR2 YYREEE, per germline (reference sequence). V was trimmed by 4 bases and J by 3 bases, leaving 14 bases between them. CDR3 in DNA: TGTGCCAGCAGCCTCGCGGGGGCATTTGGAAACACCATATATTTT. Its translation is CASSLAGAFGNTIYF.

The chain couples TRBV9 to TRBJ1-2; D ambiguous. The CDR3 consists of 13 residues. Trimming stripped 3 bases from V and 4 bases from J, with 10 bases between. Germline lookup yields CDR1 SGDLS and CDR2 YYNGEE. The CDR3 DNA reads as TGTGCCAGCAGCGCGACTGGAATCTATGGCTACACCTTC. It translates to CASSATGIYGYTF.

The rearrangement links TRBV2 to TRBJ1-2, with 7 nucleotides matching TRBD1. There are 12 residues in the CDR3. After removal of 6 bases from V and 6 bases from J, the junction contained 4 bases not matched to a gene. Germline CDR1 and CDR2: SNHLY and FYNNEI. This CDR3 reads CASSLTGDGYTF. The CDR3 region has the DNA TGTGCCAGCAGCCTTACAGGGGATGGCTACACCTTC. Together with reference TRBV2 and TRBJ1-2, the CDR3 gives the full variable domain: EPEVTQTPSHQVTQMGQEVILRCVPISNHLYFYWYRQILGQKVEFLVSFYNNEISEKSEIFDDQFSVERPDGSNFTLKIRSTKLEDSAMYFCASSLTGDGYTFGSGTRLTVV.

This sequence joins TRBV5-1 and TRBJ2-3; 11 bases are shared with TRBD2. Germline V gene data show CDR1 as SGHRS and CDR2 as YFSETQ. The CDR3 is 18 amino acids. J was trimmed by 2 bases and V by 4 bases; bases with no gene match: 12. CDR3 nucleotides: TGCGCCAGCAGCCATAGCGGGAGGGCGGACCTCGACACAGATACGCAGTATTTT. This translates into CASSHSGRADLDTDTQYF.

CDR3 sequence: CASSSRGANEQYF. In DNA, the CDR3 is TGTGCCAGCAGCTCCCGGGGGGCCAACGAGCAGTACTTC. The chain employs TRBV7-9 and TRBJ2-7; a possible D gene is TRBD2 (7 bases). The germline CDR1 and CDR2 sequences are SEHNR and FQNEAQ (reference sequence). The CDR3 runs 13 residues. The germline V and J ends were trimmed by 4 bases and 5 bases, with 12 bases remaining between them. The full variable domain, completed using reference TRBV7-9 and TRBJ2-7, is DTGVSQNPRHKITKRGQNVTFRCDPISEHNRLYWYRQTLGQGPEFLTYFQNEAQLEKSRLLSDRFSAERPKGSFSTLEIQRTEQGDSAMYLCASSSRGANEQYFGPGTRLTVT.

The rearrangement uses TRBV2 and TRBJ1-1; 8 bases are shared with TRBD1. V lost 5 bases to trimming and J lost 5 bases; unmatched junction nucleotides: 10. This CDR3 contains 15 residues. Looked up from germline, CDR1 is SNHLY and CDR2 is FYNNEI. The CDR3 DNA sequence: TGTGCCAGCAGTTCATACCCAGGGGGCAGGACTGAAGCTTTCTTT. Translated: CASSSYPGGRTEAFF.

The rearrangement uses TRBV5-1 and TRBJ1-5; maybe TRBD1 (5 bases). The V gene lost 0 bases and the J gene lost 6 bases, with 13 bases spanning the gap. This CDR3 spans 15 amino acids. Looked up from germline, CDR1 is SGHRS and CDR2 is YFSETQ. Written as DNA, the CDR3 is TGCGCCAGCAGCTTGGTCCCAGGGCAGGGTCAGCCCCAGCATTTT. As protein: CASSLVPGQGQPQHF.

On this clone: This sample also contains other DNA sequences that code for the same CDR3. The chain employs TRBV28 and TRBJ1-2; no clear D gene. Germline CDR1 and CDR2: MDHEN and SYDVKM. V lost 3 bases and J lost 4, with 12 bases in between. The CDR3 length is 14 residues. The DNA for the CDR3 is TGTGCCAGCAGTTTGGGCGGGCAGGTCTATGGCTACACCTTC. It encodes CASSLGGQVYGYTF.

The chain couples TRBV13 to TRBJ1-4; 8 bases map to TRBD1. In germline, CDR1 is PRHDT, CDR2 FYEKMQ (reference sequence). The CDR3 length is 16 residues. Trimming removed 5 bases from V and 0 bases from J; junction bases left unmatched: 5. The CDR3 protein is CASSIGQGATNEKLFF. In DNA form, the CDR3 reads TGTGCCAGCAGCATCGGACAGGGCGCAACTAATGAAAAACTGTTTTTT.

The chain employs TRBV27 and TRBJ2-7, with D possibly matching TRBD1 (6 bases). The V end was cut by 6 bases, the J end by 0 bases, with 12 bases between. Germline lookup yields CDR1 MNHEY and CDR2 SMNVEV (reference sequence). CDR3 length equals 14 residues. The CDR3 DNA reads TGTGCCAGCAGCCCTCAGGGGAGCTCCTACGAGCAGTACTTC. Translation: CASSPQGSSYEQYF.

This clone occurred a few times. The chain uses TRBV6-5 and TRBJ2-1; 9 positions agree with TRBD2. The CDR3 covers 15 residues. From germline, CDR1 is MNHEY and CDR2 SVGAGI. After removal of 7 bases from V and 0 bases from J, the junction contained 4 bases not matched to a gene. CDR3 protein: CASTLLAGSYNEQFF. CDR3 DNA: TGTGCCAGCACCCTACTAGCGGGCTCCTACAATGAGCAGTTCTTC.